This T cell receptor beta chain was observed in a study of Tregs in tolerant kidney transplant recipients. Turning to the study itself: Recipients received nonmyeloablative bone marrow transplants from related graft donors, with transient mixed chimerism.

To note about this clone: Its antigen is not known. The sequence runs out 3 residues before the end of the CDR3; the remainder is reconstructed from the germline J gene.

TCRdb's table, derived via immunoSEQ multiplex PCR, lists solely in-frame clones and lacks some. The table lists under 55,000 clones. Unstimulated regulatory T cells (CD4+CD25+CD127-), CD4+CD25- non-regulatory cells, CD4 and CD8 cells were FACS-sorted from thawed PBMCs. The CDR3 is 12 amino acids. Unmatched junction bases numbered 2, after V lost 6 bases and J lost 5 bases. Germline values: CDR1 MNHEY, CDR2 SVGEGT. Study-level results: Tolerant patients' donor-specific Tregs expanded beyond overall Tregs, suggesting antigen-driven growth. Biological reproducibility was not directly addressed, but technical replication error appeared minimal.

The receptor comes from a human donor who received a combined kidney and bone marrow transplant. J is TRBJ2-5 and V is TRBV6-2 or TRBV6-3; 8 bases match TRBD2. The sample consisted of CD4+ T cells from blood, taken before the transplant. Partial CDR3 DNA: TGTGCCAGCAGGTCTAGCGGGGAGACC. As protein: CASRSSGET. The complete CDR3 protein is CASRSSGETQYF.